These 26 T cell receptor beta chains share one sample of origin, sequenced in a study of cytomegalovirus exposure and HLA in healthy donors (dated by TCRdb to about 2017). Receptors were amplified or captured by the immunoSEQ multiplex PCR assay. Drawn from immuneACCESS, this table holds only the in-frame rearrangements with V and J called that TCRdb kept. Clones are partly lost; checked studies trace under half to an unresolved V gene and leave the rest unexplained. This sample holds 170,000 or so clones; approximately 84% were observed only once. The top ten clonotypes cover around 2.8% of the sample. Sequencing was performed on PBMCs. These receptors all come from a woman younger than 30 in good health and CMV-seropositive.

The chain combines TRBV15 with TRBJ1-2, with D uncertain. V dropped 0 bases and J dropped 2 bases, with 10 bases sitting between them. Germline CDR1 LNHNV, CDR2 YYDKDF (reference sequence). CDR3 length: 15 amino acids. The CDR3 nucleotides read TGTGCCACCAGCAGAGAACAGATAAAAAACTATGGCTACACCTTC. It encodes CATSREQIKNYGYTF.

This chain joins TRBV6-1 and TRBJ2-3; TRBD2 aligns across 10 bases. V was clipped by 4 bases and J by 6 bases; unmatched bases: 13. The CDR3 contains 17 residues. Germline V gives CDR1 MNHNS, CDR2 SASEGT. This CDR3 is CASSGYRTSGAGDTQYF. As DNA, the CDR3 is TGTGCCAGCAGTGGCTATCGGACTAGCGGCGCAGGTGATACGCAGTATTTT.

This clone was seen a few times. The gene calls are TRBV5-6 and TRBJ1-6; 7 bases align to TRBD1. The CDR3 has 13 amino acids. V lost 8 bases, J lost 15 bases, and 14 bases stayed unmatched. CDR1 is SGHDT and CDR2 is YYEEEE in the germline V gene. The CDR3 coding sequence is TGTGCCAGTTGCCGGGGACAGCGCCCAGTCCTCCACTTT. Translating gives CASCRGQRPVLHF.

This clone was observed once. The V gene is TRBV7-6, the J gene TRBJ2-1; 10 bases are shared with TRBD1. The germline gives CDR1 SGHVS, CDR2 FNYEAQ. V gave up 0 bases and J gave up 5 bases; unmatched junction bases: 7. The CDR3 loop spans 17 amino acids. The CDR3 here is CASSLAVAGQGNNEQFF. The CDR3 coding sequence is TGTGCCAGCAGCTTAGCGGTGGCGGGACAGGGGAACAATGAGCAGTTCTTC.

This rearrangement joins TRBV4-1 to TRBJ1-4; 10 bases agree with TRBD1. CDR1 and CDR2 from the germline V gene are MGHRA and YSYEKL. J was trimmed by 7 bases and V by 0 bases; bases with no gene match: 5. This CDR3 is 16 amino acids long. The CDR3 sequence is CASSQDDRGLSEKLFF. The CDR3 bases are TGCGCCAGCAGCCAAGATGACAGGGGGCTAAGTGAAAAACTGTTTTTT.

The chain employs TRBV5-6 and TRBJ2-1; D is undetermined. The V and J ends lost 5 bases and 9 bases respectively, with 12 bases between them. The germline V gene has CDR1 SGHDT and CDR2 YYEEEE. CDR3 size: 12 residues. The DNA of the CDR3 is TGTGCCAGCAGGACTTCTTTCGGTGAGCAGTTCTTC. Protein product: CASRTSFGEQFF. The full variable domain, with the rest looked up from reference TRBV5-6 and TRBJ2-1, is DAGVTQSPTHLIKTRGQQVTLRCSPKSGHDTVSWYQQALGQGPQFIFQYYEEEERQRGNFPDRFSGHQFPNYSSELNVNALLLGDSALYLCASRTSFGEQFFGPGTRLTVL.

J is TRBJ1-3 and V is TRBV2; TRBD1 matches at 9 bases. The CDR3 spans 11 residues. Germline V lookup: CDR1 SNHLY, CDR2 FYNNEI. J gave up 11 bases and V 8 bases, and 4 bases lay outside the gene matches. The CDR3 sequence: CASDRGEAIYF. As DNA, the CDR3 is TGTGCCAGCGACAGGGGGGAGGCCATATATTTT.

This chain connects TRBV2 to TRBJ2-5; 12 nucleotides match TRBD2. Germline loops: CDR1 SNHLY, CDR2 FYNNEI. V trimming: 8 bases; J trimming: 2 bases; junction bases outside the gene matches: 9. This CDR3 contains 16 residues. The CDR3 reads CASAVGLAGFQETQYF. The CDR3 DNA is TGTGCCAGCGCTGTAGGACTAGCGGGGTTTCAAGAGACCCAGTACTTC. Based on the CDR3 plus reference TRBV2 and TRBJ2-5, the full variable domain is EPEVTQTPSHQVTQMGQEVILRCVPISNHLYFYWYRQILGQKVEFLVSFYNNEISEKSEIFDDQFSVERPDGSNFTLKIRSTKLEDSAMYFCASAVGLAGFQETQYFGPGTRLLVL.

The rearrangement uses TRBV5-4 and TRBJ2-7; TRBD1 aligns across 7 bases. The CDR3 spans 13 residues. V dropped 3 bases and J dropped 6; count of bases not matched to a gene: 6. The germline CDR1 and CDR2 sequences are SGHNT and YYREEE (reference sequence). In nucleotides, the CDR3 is TGTGCCAGCAGCTATACAGGGGTGAGCGAGCAGTACTTC. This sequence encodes CASSYTGVSEQYF.

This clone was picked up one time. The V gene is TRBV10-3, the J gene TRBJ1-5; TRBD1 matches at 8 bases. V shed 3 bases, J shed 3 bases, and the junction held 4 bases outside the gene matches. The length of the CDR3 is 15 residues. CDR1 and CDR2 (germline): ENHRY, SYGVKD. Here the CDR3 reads CAISDGGQDNQPQHF. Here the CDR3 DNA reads TGTGCCATCAGTGATGGGGGACAGGACAATCAGCCCCAGCATTTT.

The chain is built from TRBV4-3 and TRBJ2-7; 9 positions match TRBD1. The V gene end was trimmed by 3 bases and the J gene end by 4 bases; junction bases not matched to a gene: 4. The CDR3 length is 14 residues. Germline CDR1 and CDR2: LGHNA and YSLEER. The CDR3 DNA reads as TGCGCCAGCAGCCAGGGACAGGGAAGTTACGAGCAGTACTTC. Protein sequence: CASSQGQGSYEQYF.

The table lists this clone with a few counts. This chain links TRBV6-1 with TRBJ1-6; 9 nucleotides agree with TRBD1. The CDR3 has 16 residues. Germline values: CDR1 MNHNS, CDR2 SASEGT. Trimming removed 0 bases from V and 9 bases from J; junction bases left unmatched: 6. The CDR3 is CASSEAAGTGSSPLHF. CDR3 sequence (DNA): TGTGCCAGCAGTGAAGCAGCCGGGACAGGGAGTTCACCCCTCCACTTT.

CDR3: CASSFGTGVSYEQYF. The CDR3 DNA sequence: TGTGCCAGCAGCTTTGGGACAGGGGTCTCCTACGAGCAGTACTTC. The chain joins TRBV11-2 to TRBJ2-7, with TRBD1 identical over 10 bases. Germline assignment: CDR1 SGHAT and CDR2 FQNNGV. V lost 3 bases to trimming and J lost 0 bases; unmatched junction nucleotides: 2. There are 15 residues in the CDR3.

The CDR3 region is CASSLGLAVTDTQYF. The CDR3 coding sequence is TGTGCCAGCAGCTTGGGACTAGCGGTCACAGATACGCAGTATTTT. This chain connects TRBV11-3 to TRBJ2-3; TRBD2 agrees at 11 bases. The junction had 1 base not matched to a gene; V was cut back by 3 bases and J by 2 bases. CDR1 and CDR2 (germline): SGHNT, YENEEA. This CDR3 is built from 15 residues. Using reference TRBV11-3 and TRBJ2-3 for the parts outside the CDR3, the full variable domain is EAGVVQSPRYKIIEKKQPVAFWCNPISGHNTLYWYLQNLGQGPELLIRYENEEAVDDSQLPKDRFSAERLKGVDSTLKIQPAELGDSAVYLCASSLGLAVTDTQYFGPGTRLTVL.

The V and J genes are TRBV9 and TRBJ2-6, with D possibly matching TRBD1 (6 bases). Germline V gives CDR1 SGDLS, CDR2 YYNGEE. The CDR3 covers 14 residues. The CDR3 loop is CARNRVGLANVLTF. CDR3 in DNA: TGTGCTCGTAACAGGGTAGGGTTGGCCAACGTCCTGACTTTC.

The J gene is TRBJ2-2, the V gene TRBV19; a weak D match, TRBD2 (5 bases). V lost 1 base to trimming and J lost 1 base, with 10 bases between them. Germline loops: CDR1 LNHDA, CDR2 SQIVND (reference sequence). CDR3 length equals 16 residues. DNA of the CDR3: TGTGCCAGTAGTATAGTGACCGGAGGGAACACCGGGGAGCTGTTTTTT. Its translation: CASSIVTGGNTGELFF.

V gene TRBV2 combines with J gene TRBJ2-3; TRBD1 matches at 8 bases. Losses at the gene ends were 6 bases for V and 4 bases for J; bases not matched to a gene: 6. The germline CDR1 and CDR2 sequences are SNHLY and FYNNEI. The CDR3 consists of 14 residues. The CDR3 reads CASRVGQGSDTQYF. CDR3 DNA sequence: TGTGCCAGCAGGGTAGGACAGGGCTCAGATACGCAGTATTTT. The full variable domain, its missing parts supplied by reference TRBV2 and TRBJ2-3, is EPEVTQTPSHQVTQMGQEVILRCVPISNHLYFYWYRQILGQKVEFLVSFYNNEISEKSEIFDDQFSVERPDGSNFTLKIRSTKLEDSAMYFCASRVGQGSDTQYFGPGTRLTVL.

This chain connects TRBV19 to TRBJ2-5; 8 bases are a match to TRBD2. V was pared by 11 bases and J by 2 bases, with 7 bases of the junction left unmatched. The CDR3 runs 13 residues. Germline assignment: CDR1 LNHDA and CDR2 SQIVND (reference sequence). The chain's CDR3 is CASSGFTQETQYF. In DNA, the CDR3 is TGTGCCTCTAGCGGGTTCACACAAGAGACCCAGTACTTC. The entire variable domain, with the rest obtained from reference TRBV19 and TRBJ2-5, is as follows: DGGITQSPKYLFRKEGQNVTLSCEQNLNHDAMYWYRQDPGQGLRLIYYSQIVNDFQKGDIAEGYSVSREKKESFPLTVTSAQKNPTAFYLCASSGFTQETQYFGPGTRLLVL.

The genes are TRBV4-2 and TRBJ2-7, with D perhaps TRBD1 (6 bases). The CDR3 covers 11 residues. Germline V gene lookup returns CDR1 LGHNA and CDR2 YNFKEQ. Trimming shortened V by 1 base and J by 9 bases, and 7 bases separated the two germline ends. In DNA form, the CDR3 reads TGTGCCAGCAGCCAAGGAGGGGGGCAGTACTTC. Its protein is CASSQGGGQYF.

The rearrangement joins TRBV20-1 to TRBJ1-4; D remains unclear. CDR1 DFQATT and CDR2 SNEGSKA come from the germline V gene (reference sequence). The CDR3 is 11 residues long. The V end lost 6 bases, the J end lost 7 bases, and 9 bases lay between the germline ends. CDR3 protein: CSAAAPEKLFF. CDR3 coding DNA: TGCAGTGCAGCCGCCCCTGAAAAACTGTTTTTT.

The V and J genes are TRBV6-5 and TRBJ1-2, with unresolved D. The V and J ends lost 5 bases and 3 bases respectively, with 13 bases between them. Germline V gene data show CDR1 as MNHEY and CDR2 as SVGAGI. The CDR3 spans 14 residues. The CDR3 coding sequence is TGTGCCAGCAGTACTCTGGCAGGCTACTATGGCTACACCTTC. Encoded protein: CASSTLAGYYGYTF.

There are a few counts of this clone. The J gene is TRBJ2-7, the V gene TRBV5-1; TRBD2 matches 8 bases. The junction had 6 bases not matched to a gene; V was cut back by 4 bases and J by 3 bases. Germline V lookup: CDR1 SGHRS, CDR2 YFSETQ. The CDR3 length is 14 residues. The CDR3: CASSRSGAVYEQYF. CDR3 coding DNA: TGCGCCAGCAGCCGTAGCGGGGCTGTCTACGAGCAGTACTTC.

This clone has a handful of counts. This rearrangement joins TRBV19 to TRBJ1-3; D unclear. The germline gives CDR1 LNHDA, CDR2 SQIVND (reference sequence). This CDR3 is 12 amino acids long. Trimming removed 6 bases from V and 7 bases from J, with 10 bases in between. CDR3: CASSYSINTIYF. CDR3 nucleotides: TGTGCCAGTAGCTACAGTATCAACACCATATATTTT.

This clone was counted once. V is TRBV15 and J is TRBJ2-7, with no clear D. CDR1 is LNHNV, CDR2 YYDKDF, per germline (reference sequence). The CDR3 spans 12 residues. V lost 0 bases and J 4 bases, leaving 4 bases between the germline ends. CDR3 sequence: CATSRDQYEQYF. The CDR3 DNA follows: TGTGCCACCAGCAGAGACCAGTACGAGCAGTACTTC.

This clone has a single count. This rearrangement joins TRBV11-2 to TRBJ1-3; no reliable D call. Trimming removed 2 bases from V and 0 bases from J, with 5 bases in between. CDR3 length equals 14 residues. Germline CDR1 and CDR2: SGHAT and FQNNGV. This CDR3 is CASSLQNSGNTIYF. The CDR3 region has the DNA TGTGCCAGCAGCTTACAGAACTCTGGAAACACCATATATTTT. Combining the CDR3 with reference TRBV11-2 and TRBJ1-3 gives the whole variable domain EAGVAQSPRYKIIEKRQSVAFWCNPISGHATLYWYQQILGQGPKLLIQFQNNGVVDDSQLPKDRFSAERLKGVDSTLKIQPAKLEDSAVYLCASSLQNSGNTIYFGEGSWLTVV.

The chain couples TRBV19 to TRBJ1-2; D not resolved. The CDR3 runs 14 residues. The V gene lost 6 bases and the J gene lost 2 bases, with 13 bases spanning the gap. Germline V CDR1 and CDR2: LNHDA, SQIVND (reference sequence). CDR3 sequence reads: CASRAGGGNYGYTF. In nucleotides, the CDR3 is TGTGCCAGTAGAGCAGGAGGAGGAAACTATGGCTACACCTTC.